One T cell receptor (beta chain) is described in this entry. Its antigen is as yet unknown. This record belongs to a study of memory CD4+ T cells and cytomegalovirus serostatus. For the study at large: Of the healthy Belgian adults, several were CMV seropositive and 20 to 30 seronegative.

Trimming left V 3 bases short and J 6 bases short, with 20 bases between. This CDR3 has 16 residues. Germline V gene data show CDR1 as MDHEN and CDR2 as SYDVKM. Study conclusions and caveats: The CMV-associated TCR signature appears largely within the CD4+ memory repertoire.

The method was immunoSEQ multiplex PCR; TCRdb's version includes in-frame clones alone and lacks a portion of them. The sample lists 46,000 or so clones, roughly 80% occurring once. The sort gate was single viable CD3+CD4+CD8-CD45RO+ cells for memory CD4+ T cells. This sequence originates from an adult in good health and CMV-seronegative. The chain carries TRBV28 and TRBJ1-1; no clear D. The sequenced sample was memory CD4+ T cells from blood. Here the CDR3 DNA reads TGTGCCAGCAGTTTCAGGCAAACTACCAGAAACGCTGAAGCTTTCTTT. This gives the protein CASSFRQTTRNAEAFF.